The TCR beta chain described here comes from a study of regulatory T cells in long-lasting Graves disease. Construction of the TCR beta libraries employed iRepertoire HTBI primers in conjunction with Arm-PCR of CDR3 regions. TCRdb re-analysed the multiplex PCR reads in MiXCR, keeping a single row per CDR3 protein. Of around 460,000 distinct CDR3 sequences listed, 22% are singletons. Germline V gene data show CDR1 as SGHRS and CDR2 as YFSETQ. The CDR3 sequence is 15 residues long. Trimming removed 2 bases at V and 0 bases at J, with 11 bases between. Only a few counts were recorded for this clonotype. Noted time point: persistent/refractory GD, antithyroid drugs over 5 years with positive TRAb. The TCR library was made from RNA extracted from PBMCs.

V is TRBV5-1 and J is TRBJ1-1; the D is unclear. The TCR was taken from a female donor with Graves disease. This sample comprised peripheral blood mononuclear cells (PBMCs), obtained when the disease was refractory, from a patient treated with antithyroid drugs. CDR3 sequence reads: CASSLGRSMNTEAFF. CDR3 nucleotides: TGCGCCAGCAGCTTAGGCAGGAGCATGAACACTGAAGCTTTCTTT.